The 9 T cell receptor beta chains given below trace back to one sample, sequenced in a study of read filtering for tumor transcriptome and immune sequencing. This library used around 0.4 ug RNA and molecular barcoded adaptors spanning alpha/delta and beta/gamma chains. Using its own MiXCR run on the reads, TCRdb lists one record per CDR3 protein. The sample lists roughly 82,000 distinct CDR3 sequences, roughly an eighth seen once, with about 15% in the top ten. The sample was a population of CD138-negative cells sorted from bone marrow. These receptors all come from a donor aged 40 or over with multiple myeloma.

This clonotype has ten or more counts. The V and J genes are TRBV5-1 and TRBJ2-3; TRBD1 aligns across 12 bases. This CDR3 has 15 amino acids. The V and J ends lost 4 bases and 3 bases, in that order; junction bases with no gene match: 3. Germline assignment: CDR1 SGHRS and CDR2 YFSETQ. CDR3 loop: CASSGTGGGTDTQYF. The CDR3, as DNA: TGCGCCAGCAGCGGGACAGGGGGCGGAACAGATACGCAGTATTTT.

This clonotype was counted at least ten times. This sequence joins TRBV7-6 and TRBJ1-1, with TRBD1 matching over 9 bases. This CDR3 contains 15 residues. V was pared by 4 bases and J by 2 bases, with 5 bases of the junction left unmatched. CDR1 and CDR2 from the germline V gene are SGHVS and FNYEAQ. DNA for the CDR3: TGTGCCAGCAGCTCCCACAGGGGGCTTAACACTGAAGCTTTCTTT. This translates into CASSSHRGLNTEAFF. The entire variable domain, with the rest obtained from reference TRBV7-6 and TRBJ1-1, is as follows: GAGVSQSPRYKVTKRGQDVALRCDPISGHVSLYWYRQALGQGPEFLTYFNYEAQQDKSGLPNDRFSAERPEGSISTLTIQRTEQRDSAMYRCASSSHRGLNTEAFFGQGTRLTVV.

This clonotype was detected many times. The V and J genes are TRBV11-2 and TRBJ1-5, with D hard to call. Germline-derived CDR1 and CDR2 are SGHAT and FQNNGV. V was shortened by 0 bases and J by 3 bases, with 3 bases between the two germline ends. This CDR3 has 13 residues. The DNA for the CDR3 is TGTGCCAGCAGCTTAGATCACAATCAGCCCCAGCATTTT. It specifies CASSLDHNQPQHF.

This clonotype was seen repeatedly, ten times or more. The chain is built from TRBV6-1 and TRBJ2-7, with 10 bases lining up with TRBD2. Germline V gives CDR1 MNHNS, CDR2 SASEGT. V trimming: 1 base; J trimming: 4 bases; junction bases outside the gene matches: 1. The length of the CDR3 is 14 residues. The CDR3 region has the DNA TGTGCCAGCAGTGAAGGTAGCGGGAGGTACGAGCAGTACTTC. It specifies CASSEGSGRYEQYF.

This clonotype was picked up many times. This chain joins TRBV5-1 and TRBJ2-7; the match to TRBD1 covers 7 bases. V dropped 3 bases and J dropped 3; count of bases not matched to a gene: 6. Per the germline V gene, CDR1 is SGHRS and CDR2 is YFSETQ. The CDR3 covers 14 residues. The CDR3 region has the DNA TGCGCCAGCAGCTCCCCGGGACAGTACTACGAGCAGTACTTC. Residues: CASSSPGQYYEQYF. The variable domain in full, completed from reference TRBV5-1 and TRBJ2-7, reads KAGVTQTPRYLIKTRGQQVTLSCSPISGHRSVSWYQQTPGQGLQFLFEYFSETQRNKGNFPGRFSGRQFSNSRSEMNVSTLELGDSALYLCASSSPGQYYEQYFGPGTRLTVT.

This clonotype has ten or more counts. The chain carries TRBV12-3 or TRBV12-4 and TRBJ1-5; perhaps TRBD1 as D (6 bases). The CDR3 is made up of 14 amino acids. Trimming left V 5 bases short and J 5 bases short, with 13 bases between. In DNA, the CDR3 is TGTGCCAGCAGTCCGGGACAAATTTATCAGCCCCAGCATTTT. Encoded protein: CASSPGQIYQPQHF.

V and J are TRBV2 and TRBJ1-5; a weak D match, TRBD1 (5 bases). Trimming stripped 6 bases from V and 10 bases from J, with 16 bases between. This CDR3 spans 13 amino acids. In germline, CDR1 is SNHLY, CDR2 FYNNEI. The CDR3 DNA reads TGTGCCAGCAGGAAGGAAAGGGGCTCACCCCAGCATTTT. Translation: CASRKERGSPQHF.

Only a few counts were recorded for this clonotype. J is TRBJ1-1 and V is TRBV7-9; no definite D call. Germline V gene sequence: CDR1 SEHNR, CDR2 FQNEAQ (reference sequence). V was pared by 0 bases and J by 5 bases, with 7 bases between. This CDR3 contains 13 residues. CDR3 residues: CASSLAPETEAFF. The DNA for the CDR3 is TGTGCCAGCAGCTTAGCCCCTGAGACTGAAGCTTTCTTT.

This clonotype is medium-sized within its sample. The rearrangement links TRBV2 to TRBJ2-1; D not certain. Germline CDR1 reads SNHLY; CDR2 reads FYNNEI. Trimming pared 7 bases from V and 5 bases from J, leaving 6 bases between. The CDR3 contains 11 residues. CDR3 residues: CASTSNNEQFF. The DNA for the CDR3 is TGTGCCAGCACCAGCAACAATGAGCAGTTCTTC. The full variable domain, rest sourced from reference TRBV2 and TRBJ2-1, is EPEVTQTPSHQVTQMGQEVILRCVPISNHLYFYWYRQILGQKVEFLVSFYNNEISEKSEIFDDQFSVERPDGSNFTLKIRSTKLEDSAMYFCASTSNNEQFFGPGTRLTVL.